This entry concerns a single TCR beta chain. Donors had localized lung adenocarcinoma, a non-small cell lung cancer. This CDR3 comprises 15 residues. In germline, CDR1 is SGHTA, CDR2 FQGNSA. The V and J ends lost 3 bases and 10 bases, in that order; junction bases with no gene match: 10. This specimen comes from a study of CD4 and CD8 cells across lung adenocarcinoma regions. TCRdb called the PCR reads again in MiXCR, with one record for every CDR3 protein. The data contain 3,000 to 4,000 distinct CDR3 sequences, approximately 70% of them singletons. Sequenced material: CD4+ T cells from the margin of a lung tumor. The sequence derives from a male donor with lung adenocarcinoma. The CD4 and CD8 labels of this study may be unreliable. This sequence joins TRBV7-2 and TRBJ2-1, with TRBD1 matching 9 bases. The CDR3 region is CASSLSGTGPAEQFF. As DNA, the CDR3 is TGTGCCAGCAGCTTGTCCGGGACAGGGCCGGCCGAGCAGTTCTTC.